These 5 T cell receptor beta chains were all obtained from the same sample, sequenced in a study of response to subunit inactivated influenza vaccine. TCRdb re-called the RT-PCR reads with MiXCR, one entry per CDR3 protein. The sample records 650,000 to 850,000 distinct CDR3 sequences, roughly 14% being singletons. The sequencing used PBMCs from blood, collected approximately 15 days before vaccination. These receptors all come from a man in his fifties who received an inactivated influenza vaccine.

In this sample, this clonotype turned up a few times. V is TRBV20-1 and J is TRBJ1-2; unclear D gene. The CDR3 is 13 amino acids. Germline values: CDR1 DFQATT, CDR2 SNEGSKA (reference sequence). V was shortened by 3 bases and J by 4 bases, with 12 bases between the two germline ends. The CDR3 region is CSAREGTSYGYTF. The DNA for the CDR3 is TGCAGTGCTAGGGAAGGAACCTCCTATGGCTACACCTTC.

The chain recombines TRBV10-3 with TRBJ2-7, with 7 bases identical to TRBD2. This CDR3 is built from 14 residues. V trimming: 0 bases; J trimming: 3 bases; junction bases outside the gene matches: 2. Germline CDR1 and CDR2: ENHRY and SYGVKD. The DNA of the CDR3 is TGTGCCATCAGTGAGTCTAGGACTAGCTACGAGCAGTACTTC. This sequence encodes CAISESRTSYEQYF.

The V gene is TRBV7-2, the J gene TRBJ2-1; perhaps TRBD1 as D (6 bases). CDR3 length equals 15 residues. V dropped 1 base and J dropped 6 bases, with 13 bases sitting between them. The germline CDR1 and CDR2 sequences are SGHTA and FQGNSA. CDR3: CASSLDRASFNEQFF. DNA of the CDR3: TGTGCCAGCAGCTTAGACAGGGCCAGTTTCAATGAGCAGTTCTTC.

The V gene is TRBV20-1, the J gene TRBJ1-4; D possibly corresponds to TRBD1 (6 bases). This CDR3 has 14 amino acids. CDR1 and CDR2 from the germline V gene are DFQATT and SNEGSKA (reference sequence). With 1 base removed from V and 4 bases from J, the gap between germline ends came to 10 bases. The CDR3 is CSARVGQLNEKLFF. In nucleotides, the CDR3 is TGCAGTGCTAGAGTTGGACAGCTTAATGAAAAACTGTTTTTT.

This clonotype was detected only once. The rearrangement links TRBV20-1 to TRBJ2-3; 9 nucleotides match TRBD2. V was clipped by 0 bases and J by 7 bases; unmatched bases: 17. This CDR3 is built from 18 residues. Germline V gives CDR1 DFQATT, CDR2 SNEGSKA (reference sequence). The CDR3 sequence is CSARDVTGAREGRNTQYF. In nucleotides, the CDR3 is TGCAGTGCTAGAGATGTCACTGGAGCGCGGGAGGGCCGAAATACGCAGTATTTT.